These 32 T cell receptor beta chains originate from one sample sequenced in a study of cytomegalovirus exposure and HLA in healthy donors. Clones were read by immunoSEQ multiplex PCR, and TCRdb kept only the in-frame ones, dropping some. The sample holds 120,000 to 150,000 clones; 90% to 95% are singletons and the top ten take 0.6% to 0.8%. Sequencing was performed on PBMCs. The source is a man between 18 and 35 years old in good health and CMV-seronegative.

The genes are TRBV7-3 and TRBJ2-1; 7 nucleotides align to TRBD1. With V trimmed by 0 bases and J by 5 bases, 1 base remained unmatched. The V gene's germline CDR1 is SGHTA and CDR2 FQGTGA. The CDR3 is 14 amino acids. The CDR3 bases are TGTGCCAGCAGCTTAACAGGGACAGACAATGAGCAGTTCTTC. Its translation is CASSLTGTDNEQFF.

This rearrangement joins TRBV7-8 to TRBJ2-3, with 8 bases aligning to TRBD1. The ends lost 5 bases at V and 3 bases at J; junction bases unmatched: 13. The CDR3 contains 17 residues. CDR1 is SGHVS, CDR2 FQNEAQ, per germline. In nucleotides, the CDR3 is TGTGCCAGCAGCCCTGAGCCGCCGAGGACAGGGACAGATACGCAGTATTTT. It is translated as CASSPEPPRTGTDTQYF.

In this sample, this clone turned up once. The chain links TRBV6-5 to TRBJ2-1, with TRBD2 matching over 9 bases. With V trimmed by 8 bases and J by 2 bases, 4 bases remained unmatched. Germline CDR1 MNHEY, CDR2 SVGAGI. CDR3 size: 14 residues. The CDR3 sequence is CASQLAGTYNEQFF. DNA for the CDR3: TGTGCCAGCCAGCTAGCGGGGACCTACAATGAGCAGTTCTTC.

V and J are TRBV5-1 and TRBJ2-7; 7 bases fit TRBD1. The CDR3 loop spans 14 amino acids. V shed 4 bases, J shed 0 bases, and the junction held 4 bases outside the gene matches. The germline gives CDR1 SGHRS, CDR2 YFSETQ. In DNA, the CDR3 is TGCGCCAGCAGCGCGCGACAGGGCTCCTACGAGCAGTACGTC. Residues: CASSARQGSYEQYV.

This clone came up once. The gene calls are TRBV6-1 and TRBJ2-7; D is possibly TRBD2 (6 bases). The germline CDR1 and CDR2 sequences are MNHNS and SASEGT. V was trimmed by 6 bases and J by 0 bases, leaving 12 bases between them. CDR3 size: 14 residues. Here the CDR3 reads CASSHGGSSYEQYF. Written as DNA, the CDR3 is TGTGCCAGCAGCCACGGGGGAAGCTCCTACGAGCAGTACTTC.

This clone was observed once. The CDR3 DNA is TGTGCCAGCAGCTTCCGCGGTCCGATGACAGATCCTAGCAATCAGCCCCAGCATTTT. It codes for CASSFRGPMTDPSNQPQHF. The chain links TRBV11-3 to TRBJ1-5; tentatively, D is TRBD1 (5 bases). Per the germline V gene, CDR1 is SGHNT and CDR2 is YENEEA. V lost 3 bases to trimming and J lost 0 bases, with 21 bases between them. The CDR3 sequence is 19 residues long. The full variable domain, completed using reference TRBV11-3 and TRBJ1-5, is EAGVVQSPRYKIIEKKQPVAFWCNPISGHNTLYWYLQNLGQGPELLIRYENEEAVDDSQLPKDRFSAERLKGVDSTLKIQPAELGDSAVYLCASSFRGPMTDPSNQPQHFGDGTRLSIL.

This chain links TRBV6-5 with TRBJ2-7; a weak D match, TRBD2 (6 bases). In germline, CDR1 is MNHEY, CDR2 SVGAGI. Trimming pared 2 bases from V and 4 bases from J, leaving 18 bases between. The CDR3 has 16 residues. The CDR3 DNA reads as TGTGCCAGCAGTTACAGGACGGGGGATTCGCTTTACGAGCAGTACTTC. It yields the protein CASSYRTGDSLYEQYF.

The genes are TRBV29-1 and TRBJ1-1; 8 nucleotides align to TRBD1. Trimming removed 5 bases from V and 4 bases from J; junction bases left unmatched: 12. The CDR3 contains 15 residues. Germline V gene lookup returns CDR1 SQVTM and CDR2 ANQGSEA. The chain's CDR3 is CSVPNPTGAGTEAFF. In nucleotides, the CDR3 is TGCAGCGTTCCCAACCCGACAGGGGCGGGCACTGAAGCTTTCTTT.

The CDR3 coding sequence is TGTGCCAGCAGCTCCCAGGTCGGGGTTCAGTACTTC. This gives the protein CASSSQVGVQYF. The rearrangement links TRBV7-2 to TRBJ2-5, with D perhaps matching TRBD2 (5 bases). The CDR3 contains 12 residues. The germline V gene encodes CDR1 SGHTA and CDR2 FQGNSA. Trimming shortened V by 4 bases and J by 11 bases, and 14 bases separated the two germline ends.

This chain connects TRBV5-1 to TRBJ2-1, with TRBD1 matching over 8 bases. There are 16 residues in the CDR3. Trimming removed 0 bases from V and 4 bases from J; junction bases left unmatched: 6. The germline CDR1 and CDR2 sequences are SGHRS and YFSETQ. The CDR3 nucleotides are TGCGCCAGCAGCTTGGAGGCCAGGGGGCTATACAATGAGCAGTTCTTC. It yields the protein CASSLEARGLYNEQFF. The variable domain in full, completed from reference TRBV5-1 and TRBJ2-1, reads KAGVTQTPRYLIKTRGQQVTLSCSPISGHRSVSWYQQTPGQGLQFLFEYFSETQRNKGNFPGRFSGRQFSNSRSEMNVSTLELGDSALYLCASSLEARGLYNEQFFGPGTRLTVL.

This chain connects TRBV5-4 to TRBJ2-7; 7 positions agree with TRBD1. Germline V CDR1 and CDR2: SGHNT, YYREEE (reference sequence). The CDR3 spans 14 residues. The V and J ends lost 3 bases and 6 bases, in that order; junction bases with no gene match: 9. CDR3 bases: TGTGCCAGCAGCTCAAACAGGGGAAACAGCGAGCAGTACGTC. As protein: CASSSNRGNSEQYV.

This sequence joins TRBV14 and TRBJ2-7; the D gene is possibly TRBD1 (7 bases). This CDR3 contains 15 residues. CDR1 is SGHDN, CDR2 FVKESK, per germline. Trimming stripped 1 base from V and 7 bases from J, with 17 bases between. Here the CDR3 reads CASSQGRGVDEEQYF. The CDR3 DNA follows: TGTGCCAGCAGCCAAGGCAGGGGGGTTGACGAGGAGCAGTACTTC.

V gene TRBV7-9 combines with J gene TRBJ2-1; D might be TRBD2 (6 bases). CDR1 is SEHNR and CDR2 is FQNEAQ in the germline V gene (reference sequence). The CDR3 runs to 17 residues. Trimming took off 0 bases at V and 3 bases at J, with 15 bases between the two ends. The CDR3 DNA sequence: TGTGCCAGCAGCTTAGCGGGGCGGGGAACCGACTACAATGAGCAGTTCTTC. As protein: CASSLAGRGTDYNEQFF.

The chain couples TRBV27 to TRBJ2-7, with D perhaps matching TRBD2 (5 bases). V was pared by 6 bases and J by 3 bases, with 21 bases between. The CDR3 sequence is 16 residues long. Germline CDR1 and CDR2: MNHEY and SMNVEV (reference sequence). In DNA, the CDR3 is TGTGCCAGCAGCCCTCGGGGTGGCCTTAAAGTCTACGAGCAGTACGTC. It codes for CASSPRGGLKVYEQYV.

V usage is TRBV2 and J usage is TRBJ1-1; TRBD1 is a possible D gene (5 bases). V was shortened by 6 bases and J by 6 bases, with 11 bases between the two germline ends. The CDR3 length is 12 residues. The germline CDR1 and CDR2 sequences are SNHLY and FYNNEI. CDR3 in DNA: TGTGCCAGCAGCAGGGAATTGGCTGAAGCTTTCTTT. Its translation: CASSRELAEAFF.

The chain has TRBV9 and TRBJ2-6; D unclear. The CDR3 runs 15 residues. Trimming pared 3 bases from V and 0 bases from J, leaving 7 bases between. Germline assignment: CDR1 SGDLS and CDR2 YYNGEE. The CDR3 reads CASSGLTSGANVLTF. For the CDR3, the DNA is TGTGCCAGCAGCGGACTTACCTCTGGGGCCAACGTCCTGACTTTC. Drawing the rest from reference TRBV9 and TRBJ2-6, the complete variable domain is DSGVTQTPKHLITATGQRVTLRCSPRSGDLSVYWYQQSLDQGLQFLIQYYNGEERAKGNILERFSAQQFPDLHSELNLSSLELGDSALYFCASSGLTSGANVLTFGAGSRLTVL.

The chain recombines TRBV14 with TRBJ1-2; 10 bases map to TRBD1. Germline V CDR1 and CDR2: SGHDN, FVKESK. V lost 4 bases to trimming and J lost 8 bases; unmatched junction nucleotides: 13. CDR3 length: 16 residues. The CDR3 protein is CASSPRPGTGAGGYTF. Here the CDR3 DNA reads TGTGCCAGCAGCCCTCGACCCGGGACAGGGGCCGGCGGCTACACCTTC.

The rearrangement uses TRBV5-1 and TRBJ1-1; D perhaps matches TRBD1 (5 bases). Germline-derived CDR1 and CDR2 are SGHRS and YFSETQ. The CDR3 is 13 amino acids. The ends were cut back, 2 bases at V and 4 bases at J, with 9 bases in the middle. CDR3 sequence (DNA): TGCGCCAGCAGCTTCGCCGACAGCACTGAAGCTTTCTTT. Its protein product is CASSFADSTEAFF.

The chain has TRBV7-9 and TRBJ2-3; 9 nucleotides line up with TRBD2. The V segment lost 1 base and the J segment 6 bases; nucleotides outside the gene matches: 8. This CDR3 is built from 16 residues. The germline V gene encodes CDR1 SEHNR and CDR2 FQNEAQ (reference sequence). The CDR3 sequence: CASSLVELAGADTQYF. The CDR3 bases are TGTGCCAGCAGCTTAGTGGAGTTAGCGGGGGCGGATACGCAGTATTTT.

This sequence joins TRBV5-4 and TRBJ2-1; TRBD1 is a possible D gene (5 bases). Germline V gene data show CDR1 as SGHNT and CDR2 as YYREEE (reference sequence). The CDR3 extends over 15 amino acids. The ends were cut back, 0 bases at V and 4 bases at J, with 11 bases in the middle. CDR3 sequence (DNA): TGTGCCAGCAGCTTGGGTCAGGGTTTATACAATGAGCAGTTCTTC. Translated: CASSLGQGLYNEQFF.

This clone was counted a few times. The chain has TRBV29-1 and TRBJ2-3, with TRBD2 identical over 10 bases. The trim removed 3 bases at V and 5 bases at J, leaving 2 bases unmatched. Germline CDR1 SQVTM, CDR2 ANQGSEA. This CDR3 has 13 residues. This CDR3 is CSVEVAGGDTQYF. CDR3 coding DNA: TGCAGCGTTGAGGTAGCGGGGGGAGATACGCAGTATTTT.

This chain uses TRBV9 with TRBJ1-5, with no clear D. Trimming took 0 bases from V and 2 from J, leaving 12 bases between them. Germline assignment: CDR1 SGDLS and CDR2 YYNGEE. The CDR3 extends over 16 amino acids. This chain's CDR3 is CASSVAVLRGNQPQHF. CDR3 coding DNA: TGTGCCAGCAGCGTAGCTGTTCTGAGGGGCAATCAGCCCCAGCATTTT.

V usage is TRBV29-1 and J usage is TRBJ2-2, with 8 bases that match TRBD1. This CDR3 is built from 13 residues. Germline V gene sequence: CDR1 SQVTM, CDR2 ANQGSEA. J was trimmed by 4 bases and V by 7 bases; bases with no gene match: 5. CDR3 bases: TGCAGCGCCAGGACAGGGAGCACCGGGGAGCTGTTTTTT. This gives the protein CSARTGSTGELFF.

The gene calls are TRBV15 and TRBJ2-3, with unresolved D. With 7 bases removed from V and 3 bases from J, the gap between germline ends came to 17 bases. The CDR3 extends over 15 amino acids. CDR1 is LNHNV, CDR2 YYDKDF, per germline (reference sequence). CDR3 sequence: CATTSLVTGTDTQYF. In DNA, the CDR3 is TGTGCCACCACCTCTTTGGTCACGGGTACAGATACGCAGTATTTT.

The count of this clone is one. In the same sample, other DNA sequences code for this CDR3. The rearrangement uses TRBV18 and TRBJ1-1; D is uncertain. V was clipped by 2 bases and J by 4 bases, with 8 bases between them. The CDR3 extends over 13 amino acids. CDR1 and CDR2 (germline): KGHSH, LQKENI. The CDR3 spells CASSPGRGTEAFF. DNA for the CDR3: TGTGCCAGCTCACCAGGGCGGGGCACTGAAGCTTTCTTT.

The chain uses TRBV6-5 and TRBJ2-3, with unresolved D. The V and J ends lost 0 bases and 2 bases respectively, with 9 bases between them. Germline V gene sequence: CDR1 MNHEY, CDR2 SVGAGI. The CDR3 is 15 amino acids. The DNA for the CDR3 is TGTGCCAGCAGTTACTCGGCGGCGGACACAGATACGCAGTATTTT. Encoded protein: CASSYSAADTDTQYF.

The chain has TRBV5-4 and TRBJ2-1; TRBD2 agrees at 8 bases. The CDR3 loop spans 15 amino acids. Germline CDR1 is SGHNT and CDR2 is YYREEE (reference sequence). V dropped 4 bases and J dropped 5; count of bases not matched to a gene: 8. In nucleotides, the CDR3 is TGTGCCAGCAGCCCCGGTGGCGGGGGGCACAATGAGCAGTTCTTC. This codes for CASSPGGGGHNEQFF.

The chain employs TRBV4-2 and TRBJ2-5; TRBD2 matches 9 bases. The CDR3 is 16 residues long. Germline V gene data show CDR1 as LGHNA and CDR2 as YNFKEQ. V lost 4 bases to trimming and J lost 3 bases; unmatched junction nucleotides: 9. CDR3 coding DNA: TGTGCCAGCAGCCCCCCCTGGGCTAGCGGGGAAGAGACCCAGTACTTC. Amino acids: CASSPPWASGEETQYF.

The chain has TRBV5-4 and TRBJ2-1; perhaps TRBD2 as D (6 bases). The CDR3 length is 14 residues. V lost 0 bases and J 7 bases, leaving 11 bases between the germline ends. From germline, CDR1 is SGHNT and CDR2 YYREEE (reference sequence). The CDR3 is CASSLVGSRNEQFF. The CDR3 DNA sequence: TGTGCCAGCAGCTTGGTCGGGAGTCGGAATGAGCAGTTCTTC.

The gene calls are TRBV5-6 and TRBJ1-1; the D is unclear. Trimming took off 0 bases at V and 3 bases at J, with 6 bases between the two ends. CDR3 length: 13 residues. Germline CDR1 reads SGHDT; CDR2 reads YYEEEE. The CDR3 DNA is TGTGCCAGCAGCTTGGGCGGGGACACTGAAGCTTTCTTT. It yields the protein CASSLGGDTEAFF. Using reference TRBV5-6 and TRBJ1-1 for the parts outside the CDR3, the full variable domain is DAGVTQSPTHLIKTRGQQVTLRCSPKSGHDTVSWYQQALGQGPQFIFQYYEEEERQRGNFPDRFSGHQFPNYSSELNVNALLLGDSALYLCASSLGGDTEAFFGQGTRLTVV.

This rearrangement joins TRBV2 to TRBJ2-7, with a weak D call TRBD2 (6 bases). Between the trimmed V and J ends, which lost 8 bases and 4 bases, there was a span of 6 bases. CDR1 is SNHLY, CDR2 FYNNEI, per germline. The CDR3 contains 10 residues. The CDR3 DNA reads TGTGCCAGCGGGGGGTACGAGCAGTACTTC. It is translated as CASGGYEQYF.

The chain employs TRBV2 and TRBJ1-5; 10 bases line up with TRBD1. This CDR3 has 16 amino acids. After removal of 7 bases from V and 0 bases from J, the junction contained 6 bases not matched to a gene. Germline CDR1 and CDR2: SNHLY and FYNNEI. The CDR3 protein is CASNDRGLGSNQPQHF. Here the CDR3 DNA reads TGTGCCAGCAACGACAGGGGGCTGGGTAGCAATCAGCCCCAGCATTTT.